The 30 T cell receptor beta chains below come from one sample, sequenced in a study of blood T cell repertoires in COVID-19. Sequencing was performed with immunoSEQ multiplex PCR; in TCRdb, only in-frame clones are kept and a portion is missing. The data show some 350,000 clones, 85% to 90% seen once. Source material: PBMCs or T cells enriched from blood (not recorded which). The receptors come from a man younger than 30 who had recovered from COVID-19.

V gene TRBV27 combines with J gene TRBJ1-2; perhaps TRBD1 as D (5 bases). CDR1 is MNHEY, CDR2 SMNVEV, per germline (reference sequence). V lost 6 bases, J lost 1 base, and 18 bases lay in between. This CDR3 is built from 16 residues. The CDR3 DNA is TGTGCCAGCAGCCCACAAACAGGAGCGCTTAACTATGGCTACACCTTC. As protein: CASSPQTGALNYGYTF.

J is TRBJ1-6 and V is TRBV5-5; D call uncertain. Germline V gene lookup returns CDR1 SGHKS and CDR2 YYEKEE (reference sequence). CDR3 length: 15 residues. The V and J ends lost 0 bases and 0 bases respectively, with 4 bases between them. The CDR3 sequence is CASSLESSYNSPLHF. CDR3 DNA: TGTGCCAGCAGCTTGGAGAGCTCCTATAATTCACCCCTCCACTTT.

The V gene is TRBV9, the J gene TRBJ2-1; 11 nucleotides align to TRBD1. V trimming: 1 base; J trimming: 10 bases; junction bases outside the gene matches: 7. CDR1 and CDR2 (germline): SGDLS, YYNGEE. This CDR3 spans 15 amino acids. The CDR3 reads CASSVSGQGAGEQFF. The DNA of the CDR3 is TGTGCCAGCAGCGTAAGTGGACAGGGGGCAGGGGAGCAGTTCTTC.

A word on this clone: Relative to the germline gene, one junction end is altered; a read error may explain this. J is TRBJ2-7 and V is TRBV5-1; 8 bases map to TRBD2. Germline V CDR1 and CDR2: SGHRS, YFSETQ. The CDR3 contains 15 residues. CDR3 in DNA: TGCGCCAGCAGCCCGGCCGGGACTAGTTCCTCCGAGCAGTACTTC. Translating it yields CASSPAGTSSSEQYF.

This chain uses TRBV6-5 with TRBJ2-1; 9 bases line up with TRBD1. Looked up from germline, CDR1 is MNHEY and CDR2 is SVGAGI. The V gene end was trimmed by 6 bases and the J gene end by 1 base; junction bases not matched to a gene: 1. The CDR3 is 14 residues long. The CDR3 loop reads CASRGQGSYNEQFF. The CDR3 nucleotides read TGTGCCAGCAGGGGACAGGGTTCCTACAATGAGCAGTTCTTC.

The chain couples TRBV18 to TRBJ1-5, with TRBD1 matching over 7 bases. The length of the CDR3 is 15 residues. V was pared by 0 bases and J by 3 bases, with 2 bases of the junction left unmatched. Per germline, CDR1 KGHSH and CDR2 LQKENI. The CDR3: CASSPPGQLNQPQHF. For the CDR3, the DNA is TGTGCCAGCTCACCACCGGGACAGCTCAATCAGCCCCAGCATTTT. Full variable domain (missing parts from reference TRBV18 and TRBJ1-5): NAGVMQNPRHLVRRRGQEARLRCSPMKGHSHVYWYRQLPEEGLKFMVYLQKENIIDESGMPKERFSAEFPKEGPSILRIQQVVRGDSAAYFCASSPPGQLNQPQHFGDGTRLSIL.

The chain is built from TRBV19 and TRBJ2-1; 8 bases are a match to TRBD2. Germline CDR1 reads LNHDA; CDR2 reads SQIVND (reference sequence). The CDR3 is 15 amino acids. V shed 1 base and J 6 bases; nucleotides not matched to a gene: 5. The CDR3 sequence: CASSIGRGGGNEQFF. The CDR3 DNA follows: TGTGCCAGTAGTATAGGACGGGGGGGAGGCAATGAGCAGTTCTTC.

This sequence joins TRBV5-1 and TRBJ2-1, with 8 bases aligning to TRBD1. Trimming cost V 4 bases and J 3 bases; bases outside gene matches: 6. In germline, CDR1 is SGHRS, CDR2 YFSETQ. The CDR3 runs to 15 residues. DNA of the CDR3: TGCGCCAGCAGCGAGACAGGGGACAGCTACAATGAGCAGTTCTTC. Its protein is CASSETGDSYNEQFF. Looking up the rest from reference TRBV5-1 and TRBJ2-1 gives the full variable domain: KAGVTQTPRYLIKTRGQQVTLSCSPISGHRSVSWYQQTPGQGLQFLFEYFSETQRNKGNFPGRFSGRQFSNSRSEMNVSTLELGDSALYLCASSETGDSYNEQFFGPGTRLTVL.

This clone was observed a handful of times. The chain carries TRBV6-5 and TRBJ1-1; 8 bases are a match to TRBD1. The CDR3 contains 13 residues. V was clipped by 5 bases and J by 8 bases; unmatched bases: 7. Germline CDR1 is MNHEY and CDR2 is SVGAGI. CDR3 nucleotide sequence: TGTGCCAGCAGTCAGAACCGGGACAGGGAAGCTTTCTTT. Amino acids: CASSQNRDREAFF.

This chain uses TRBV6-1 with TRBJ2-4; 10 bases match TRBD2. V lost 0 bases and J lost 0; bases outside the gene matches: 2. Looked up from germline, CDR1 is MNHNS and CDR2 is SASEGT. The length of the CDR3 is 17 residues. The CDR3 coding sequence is TGTGCCAGCAGTGAAGCGGGACTAGCGACAGCCAAAAACATTCAGTACTTC. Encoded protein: CASSEAGLATAKNIQYF.

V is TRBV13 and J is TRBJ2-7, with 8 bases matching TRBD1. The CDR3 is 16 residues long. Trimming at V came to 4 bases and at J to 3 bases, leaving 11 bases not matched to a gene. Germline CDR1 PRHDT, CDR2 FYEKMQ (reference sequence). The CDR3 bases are TGTGCCAGCAGCTCCTACTCGACAGGGGACCTCTACGAGCAGTACTTC. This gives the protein CASSSYSTGDLYEQYF.

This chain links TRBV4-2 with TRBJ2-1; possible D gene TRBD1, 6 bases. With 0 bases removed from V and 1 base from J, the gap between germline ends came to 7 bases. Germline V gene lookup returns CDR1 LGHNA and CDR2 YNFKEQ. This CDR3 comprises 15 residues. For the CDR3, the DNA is TGTGCCAGCAGCCAAGAACAGGGATCCTACAATGAGCAGTTCTTC. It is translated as CASSQEQGSYNEQFF.

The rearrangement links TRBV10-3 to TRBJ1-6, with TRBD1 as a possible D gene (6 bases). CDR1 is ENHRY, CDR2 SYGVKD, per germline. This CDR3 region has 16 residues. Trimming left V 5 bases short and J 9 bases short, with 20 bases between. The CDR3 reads CAISPGGALGTSPLHF. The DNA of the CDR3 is TGTGCCATCAGTCCCGGGGGGGCACTTGGGACTTCACCCCTCCACTTT.

The CDR3 reads CASSVKASGRKETQYF. CDR3 DNA sequence: TGTGCCAGCAGTGTTAAGGCTAGCGGTAGAAAAGAGACCCAGTACTTC. This chain uses TRBV2 with TRBJ2-5, with 7 bases lining up with TRBD2. This CDR3 has 16 residues. CDR1 is SNHLY and CDR2 is FYNNEI in the germline V gene. V dropped 4 bases and J dropped 3; count of bases not matched to a gene: 11.

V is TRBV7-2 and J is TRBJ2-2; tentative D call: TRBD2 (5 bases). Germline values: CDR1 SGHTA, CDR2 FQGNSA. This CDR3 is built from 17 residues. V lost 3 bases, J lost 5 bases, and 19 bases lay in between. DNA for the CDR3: TGTGCCAGCAGCTTGAGAACAAATAGCGAGGGTACCGGGGAGCTGTTTTTT. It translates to CASSLRTNSEGTGELFF.

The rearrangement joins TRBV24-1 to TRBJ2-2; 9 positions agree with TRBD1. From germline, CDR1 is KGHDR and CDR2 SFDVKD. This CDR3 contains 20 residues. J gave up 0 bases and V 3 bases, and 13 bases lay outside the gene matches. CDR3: CATSDPGQGVDTTNTGELFF. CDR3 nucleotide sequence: TGTGCCACCAGTGATCCGGGACAGGGAGTCGATACCACGAACACCGGGGAGCTGTTTTTT.

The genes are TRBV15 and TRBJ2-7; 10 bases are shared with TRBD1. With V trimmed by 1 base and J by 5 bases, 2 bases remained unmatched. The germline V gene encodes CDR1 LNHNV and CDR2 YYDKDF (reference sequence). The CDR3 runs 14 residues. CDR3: CATSRGQGADEQYF. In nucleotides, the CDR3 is TGTGCCACCAGCAGAGGACAGGGGGCTGACGAGCAGTACTTC.

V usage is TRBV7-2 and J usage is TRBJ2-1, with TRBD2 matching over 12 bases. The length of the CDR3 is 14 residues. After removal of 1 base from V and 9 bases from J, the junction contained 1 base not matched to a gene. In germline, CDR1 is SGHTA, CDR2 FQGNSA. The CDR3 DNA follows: TGTGCCAGCAGCTTAGGACTAGCGGGAGTTGAGCAGTTCTTC. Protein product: CASSLGLAGVEQFF.

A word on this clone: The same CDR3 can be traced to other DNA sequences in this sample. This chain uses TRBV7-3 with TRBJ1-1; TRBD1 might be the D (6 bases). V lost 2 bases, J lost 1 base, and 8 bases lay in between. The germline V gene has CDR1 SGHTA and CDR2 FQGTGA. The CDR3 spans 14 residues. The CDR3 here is CASSLGTPNTEAFF. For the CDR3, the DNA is TGTGCCAGCAGCTTAGGGACACCGAACACTGAAGCTTTCTTT.

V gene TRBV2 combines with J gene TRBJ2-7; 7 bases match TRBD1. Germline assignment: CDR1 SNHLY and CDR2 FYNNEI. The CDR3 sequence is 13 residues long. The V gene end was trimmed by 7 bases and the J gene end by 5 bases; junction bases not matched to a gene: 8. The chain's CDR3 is CASTPLTGNEQYF. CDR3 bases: TGTGCCAGCACCCCCCTGACAGGGAACGAGCAGTACTTC.

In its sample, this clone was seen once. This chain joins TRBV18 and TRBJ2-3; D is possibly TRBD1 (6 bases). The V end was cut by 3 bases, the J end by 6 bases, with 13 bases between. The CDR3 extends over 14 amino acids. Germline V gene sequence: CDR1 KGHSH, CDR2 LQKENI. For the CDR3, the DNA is TGTGCCAGCTCACCTACTACAGGGTTCGATACGCAGTATTTT. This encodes CASSPTTGFDTQYF.

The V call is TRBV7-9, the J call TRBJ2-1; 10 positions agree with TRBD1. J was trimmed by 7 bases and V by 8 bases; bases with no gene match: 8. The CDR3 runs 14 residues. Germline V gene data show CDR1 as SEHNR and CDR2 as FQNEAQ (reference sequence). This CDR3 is CASQTGGAENEQFF. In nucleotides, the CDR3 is TGTGCCAGCCAGACAGGGGGCGCCGAGAATGAGCAGTTCTTC.

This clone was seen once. The CDR3 coding sequence is TGCGCCAGCAGTGAGTCGTTAGGGGCAGGCACCGGGGAGCTGTTTTTT. Encoded protein: CASSESLGAGTGELFF. The V and J genes are TRBV10-1 and TRBJ2-2; weak D call: TRBD1 (5 bases). The CDR3 runs 16 residues. Germline V gene sequence: CDR1 WNHNN, CDR2 SYGVQD (reference sequence). V was clipped by 0 bases and J by 4 bases, with 12 bases between them.

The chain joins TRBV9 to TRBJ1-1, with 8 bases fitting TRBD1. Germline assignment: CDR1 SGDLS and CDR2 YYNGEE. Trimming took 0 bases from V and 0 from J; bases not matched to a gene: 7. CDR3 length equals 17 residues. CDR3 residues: CASSVGTGLIMNTEAFF. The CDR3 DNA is TGTGCCAGCAGCGTAGGGACAGGGCTTATTATGAACACTGAAGCTTTCTTT.

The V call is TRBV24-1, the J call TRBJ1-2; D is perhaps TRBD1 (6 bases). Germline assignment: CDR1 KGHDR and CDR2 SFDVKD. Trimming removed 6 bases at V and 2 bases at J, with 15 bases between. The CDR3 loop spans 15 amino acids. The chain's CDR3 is CATSTHDRTNYGYTF. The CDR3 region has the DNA TGTGCCACCAGTACCCATGACAGGACGAACTATGGCTACACCTTC.

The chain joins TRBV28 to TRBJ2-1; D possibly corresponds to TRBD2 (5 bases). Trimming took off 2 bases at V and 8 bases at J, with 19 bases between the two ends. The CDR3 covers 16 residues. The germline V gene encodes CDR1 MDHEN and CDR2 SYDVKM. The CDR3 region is CASSLARGASYDEQFF. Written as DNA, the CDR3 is TGTGCCAGCAGTTTAGCCCGGGGAGCCTCGTATGATGAGCAGTTCTTC. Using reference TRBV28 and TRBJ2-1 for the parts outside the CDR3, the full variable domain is DVKVTQSSRYLVKRTGEKVFLECVQDMDHENMFWYRQDPGLGLRLIYFSYDVKMKEKGDIPEGYSVSREKKERFSLILESASTNQTSMYLCASSLARGASYDEQFFGPGTRLTVL.

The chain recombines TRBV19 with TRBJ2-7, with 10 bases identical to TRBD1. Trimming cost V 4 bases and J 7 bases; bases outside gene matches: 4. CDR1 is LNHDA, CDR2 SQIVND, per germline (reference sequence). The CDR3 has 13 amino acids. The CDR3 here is CASSTDRGREQYF. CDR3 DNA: TGTGCCAGTAGTACCGACAGGGGGCGTGAGCAGTACTTC. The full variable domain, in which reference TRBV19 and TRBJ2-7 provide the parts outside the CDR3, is DGGITQSPKYLFRKEGQNVTLSCEQNLNHDAMYWYRQDPGQGLRLIYYSQIVNDFQKGDIAEGYSVSREKKESFPLTVTSAQKNPTAFYLCASSTDRGREQYFGPGTRLTVT.

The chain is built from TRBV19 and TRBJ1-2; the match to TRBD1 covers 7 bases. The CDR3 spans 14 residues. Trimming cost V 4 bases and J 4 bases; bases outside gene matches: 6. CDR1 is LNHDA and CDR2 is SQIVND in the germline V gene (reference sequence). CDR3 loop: CASSNPGGSYGYTF. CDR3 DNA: TGTGCCAGTAGTAACCCAGGGGGATCCTATGGCTACACCTTC.

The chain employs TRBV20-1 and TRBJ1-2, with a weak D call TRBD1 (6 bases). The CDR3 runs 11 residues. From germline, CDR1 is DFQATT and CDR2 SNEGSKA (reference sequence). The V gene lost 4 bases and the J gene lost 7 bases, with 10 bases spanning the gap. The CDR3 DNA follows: TGCAGTGCTATCGGACAGTTTGGCTACACCTTC. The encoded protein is CSAIGQFGYTF.

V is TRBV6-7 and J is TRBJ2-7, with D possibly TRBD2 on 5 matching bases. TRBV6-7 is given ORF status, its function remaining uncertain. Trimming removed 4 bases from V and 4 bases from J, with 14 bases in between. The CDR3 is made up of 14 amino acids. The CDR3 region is CASSWRRGDYEQYF. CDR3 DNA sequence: TGTGCCAGCAGTTGGCGCCGGGGAGATTACGAGCAGTACTTC.